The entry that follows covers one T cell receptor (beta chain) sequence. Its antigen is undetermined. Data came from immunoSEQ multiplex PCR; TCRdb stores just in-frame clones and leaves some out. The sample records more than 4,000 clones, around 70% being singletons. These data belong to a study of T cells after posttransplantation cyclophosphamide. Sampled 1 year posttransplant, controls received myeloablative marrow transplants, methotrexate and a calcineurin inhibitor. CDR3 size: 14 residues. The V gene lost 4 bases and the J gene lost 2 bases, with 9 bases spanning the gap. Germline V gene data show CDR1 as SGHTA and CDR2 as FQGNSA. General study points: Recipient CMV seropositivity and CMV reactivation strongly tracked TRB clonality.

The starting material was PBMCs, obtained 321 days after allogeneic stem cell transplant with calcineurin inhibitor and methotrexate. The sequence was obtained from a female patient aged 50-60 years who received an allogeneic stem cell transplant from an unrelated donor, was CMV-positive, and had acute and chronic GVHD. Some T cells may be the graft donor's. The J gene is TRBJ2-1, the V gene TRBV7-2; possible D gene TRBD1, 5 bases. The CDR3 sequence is CASSSQGPYNEQFF. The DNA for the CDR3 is TGTGCCAGCAGCTCCCAGGGTCCCTACAATGAGCAGTTCTTC. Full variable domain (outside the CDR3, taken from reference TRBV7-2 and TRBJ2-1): GAGVSQSPSNKVTEKGKDVELRCDPISGHTALYWYRQSLGQGLEFLIYFQGNSAPDKSGLPSDRFSAERTGGSVSTLTIQRTQQEDSAVYLCASSSQGPYNEQFFGPGTRLTVL.